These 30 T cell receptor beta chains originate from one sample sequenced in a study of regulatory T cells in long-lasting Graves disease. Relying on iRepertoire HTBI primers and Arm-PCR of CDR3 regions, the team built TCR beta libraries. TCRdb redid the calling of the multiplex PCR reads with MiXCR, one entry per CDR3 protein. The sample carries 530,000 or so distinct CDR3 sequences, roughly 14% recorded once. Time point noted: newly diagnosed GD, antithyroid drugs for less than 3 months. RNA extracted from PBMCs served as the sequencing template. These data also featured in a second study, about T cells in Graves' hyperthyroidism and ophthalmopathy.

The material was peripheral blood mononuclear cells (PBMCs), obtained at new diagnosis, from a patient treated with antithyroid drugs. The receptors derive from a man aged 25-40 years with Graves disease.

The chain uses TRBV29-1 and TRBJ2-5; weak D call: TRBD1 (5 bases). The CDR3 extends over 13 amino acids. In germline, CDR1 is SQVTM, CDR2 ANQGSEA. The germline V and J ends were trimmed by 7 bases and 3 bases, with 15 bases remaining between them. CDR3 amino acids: CSANQGRKETQYF. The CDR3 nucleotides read TGCAGCGCCAATCAGGGCCGGAAAGAGACCCAGTACTTC.

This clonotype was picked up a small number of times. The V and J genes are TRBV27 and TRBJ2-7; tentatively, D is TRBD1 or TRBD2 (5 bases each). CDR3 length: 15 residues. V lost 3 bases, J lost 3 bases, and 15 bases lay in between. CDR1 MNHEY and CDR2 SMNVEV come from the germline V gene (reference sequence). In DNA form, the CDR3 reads TGTGCCAGCAGTTTCCGTACCGGGACCTTCTACGAGCAGTACTTC. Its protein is CASSFRTGTFYEQYF.

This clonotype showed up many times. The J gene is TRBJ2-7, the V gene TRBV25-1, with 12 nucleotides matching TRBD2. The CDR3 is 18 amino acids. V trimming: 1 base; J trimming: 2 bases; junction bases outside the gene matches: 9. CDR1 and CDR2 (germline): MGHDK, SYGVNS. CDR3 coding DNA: TGTGCCAGCAGTGAATCCGGGACTAGCGGGCTCCTTGCCTACGAGCAGTACTTC. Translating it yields CASSESGTSGLLAYEQYF.

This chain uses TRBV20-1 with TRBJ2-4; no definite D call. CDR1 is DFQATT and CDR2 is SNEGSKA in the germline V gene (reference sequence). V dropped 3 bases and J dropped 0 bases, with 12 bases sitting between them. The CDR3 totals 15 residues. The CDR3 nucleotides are TGCAGTGCTAGTAAGGGTAGATTAGCCAAAAACATTCAGTACTTC. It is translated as CSASKGRLAKNIQYF.

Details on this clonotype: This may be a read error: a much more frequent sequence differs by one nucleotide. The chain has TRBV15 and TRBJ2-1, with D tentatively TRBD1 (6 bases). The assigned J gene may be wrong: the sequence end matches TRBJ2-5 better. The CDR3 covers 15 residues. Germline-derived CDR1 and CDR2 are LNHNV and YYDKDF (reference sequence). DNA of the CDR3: TGTGCCGCCAGCAGGTCGAGACAGGACCAAGAGACCCAGTACTTC. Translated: CAASRSRQDQETQYF.

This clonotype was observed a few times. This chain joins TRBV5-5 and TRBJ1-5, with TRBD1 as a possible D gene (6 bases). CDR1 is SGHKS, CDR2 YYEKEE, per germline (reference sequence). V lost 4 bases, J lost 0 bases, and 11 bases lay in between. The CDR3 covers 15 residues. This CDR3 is CASSVEGVSNQPQHF. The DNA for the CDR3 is TGTGCCAGCAGCGTGGAGGGGGTTAGCAATCAGCCCCAGCATTTT.

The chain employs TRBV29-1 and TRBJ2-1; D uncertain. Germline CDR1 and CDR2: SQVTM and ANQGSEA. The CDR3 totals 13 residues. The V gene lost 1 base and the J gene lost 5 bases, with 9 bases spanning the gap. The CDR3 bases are TGCAGCGTTGAAGGTACCACCAACAATGAGCAGTTCTTC. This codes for CSVEGTTNNEQFF.

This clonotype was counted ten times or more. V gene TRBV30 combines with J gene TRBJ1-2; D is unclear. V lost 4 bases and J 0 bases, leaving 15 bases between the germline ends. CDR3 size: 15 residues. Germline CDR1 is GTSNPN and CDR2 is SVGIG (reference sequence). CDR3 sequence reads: CAWTPLGGTNYGYTF. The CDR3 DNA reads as TGTGCCTGGACCCCGTTGGGAGGGACTAACTATGGCTACACCTTC.

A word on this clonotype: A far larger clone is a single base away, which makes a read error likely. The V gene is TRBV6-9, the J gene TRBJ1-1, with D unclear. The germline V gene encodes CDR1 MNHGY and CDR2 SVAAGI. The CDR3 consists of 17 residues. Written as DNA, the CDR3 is TGTGCCAGCAGTTATGGTCGAGATTTGAGAATGAACACTGGAGCTTTCTTT. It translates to CASSYGRDLRMNTGAFF.

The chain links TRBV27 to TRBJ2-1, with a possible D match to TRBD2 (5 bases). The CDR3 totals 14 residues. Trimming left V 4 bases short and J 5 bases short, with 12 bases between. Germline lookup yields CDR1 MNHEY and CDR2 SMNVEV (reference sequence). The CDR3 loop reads CASSSFTSNNEQFF. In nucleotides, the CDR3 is TGTGCCAGCAGTTCCTTCACTAGTAACAATGAGCAGTTCTTC.

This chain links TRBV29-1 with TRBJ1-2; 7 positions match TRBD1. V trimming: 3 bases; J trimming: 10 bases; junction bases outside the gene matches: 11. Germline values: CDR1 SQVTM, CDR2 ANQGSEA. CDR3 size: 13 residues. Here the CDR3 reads CSVDPQGPPPYTF. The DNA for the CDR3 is TGCAGCGTTGACCCACAGGGGCCACCTCCCTACACCTTC.

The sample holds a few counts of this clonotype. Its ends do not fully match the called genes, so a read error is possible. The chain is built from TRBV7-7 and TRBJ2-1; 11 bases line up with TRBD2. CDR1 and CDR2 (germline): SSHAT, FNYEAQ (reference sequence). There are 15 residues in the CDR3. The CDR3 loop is CASSPRLAGRDEQFF. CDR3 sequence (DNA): TGTGCTAGCAGCCCTCGACTAGCGGGACGGGATGAGCAGTTCTTC.

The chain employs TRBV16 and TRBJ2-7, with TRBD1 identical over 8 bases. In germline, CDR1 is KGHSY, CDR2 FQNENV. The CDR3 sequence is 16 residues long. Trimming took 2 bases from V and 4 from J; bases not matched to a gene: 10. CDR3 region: CASSQGMGQGAYEQYF. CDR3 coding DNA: TGTGCCAGCAGCCAAGGGATGGGTCAGGGGGCATACGAGCAGTACTTC.

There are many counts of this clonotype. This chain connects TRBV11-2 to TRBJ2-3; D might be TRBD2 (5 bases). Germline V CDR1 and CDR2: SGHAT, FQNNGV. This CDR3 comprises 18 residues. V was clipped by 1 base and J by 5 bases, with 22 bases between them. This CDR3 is CASSLVGSEGEQRDTQYF. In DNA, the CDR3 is TGTGCCAGCAGCTTAGTTGGGTCAGAGGGCGAGCAGAGAGATACGCAGTATTTT.

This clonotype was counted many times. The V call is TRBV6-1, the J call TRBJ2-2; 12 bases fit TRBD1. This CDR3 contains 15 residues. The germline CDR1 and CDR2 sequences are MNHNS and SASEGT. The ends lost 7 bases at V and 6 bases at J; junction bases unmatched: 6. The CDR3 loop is CASTLGTGGPGELFF. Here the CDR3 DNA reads TGTGCCAGCACTTTAGGGACAGGGGGCCCCGGGGAGCTGTTTTTT.

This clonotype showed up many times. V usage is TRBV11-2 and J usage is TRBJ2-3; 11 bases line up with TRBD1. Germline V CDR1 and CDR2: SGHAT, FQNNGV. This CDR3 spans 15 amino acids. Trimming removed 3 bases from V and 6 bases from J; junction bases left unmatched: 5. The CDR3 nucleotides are TGTGCCAGCAGCTTCGGGACAGGGGGTCCGGATACGCAGTATTTT. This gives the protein CASSFGTGGPDTQYF.

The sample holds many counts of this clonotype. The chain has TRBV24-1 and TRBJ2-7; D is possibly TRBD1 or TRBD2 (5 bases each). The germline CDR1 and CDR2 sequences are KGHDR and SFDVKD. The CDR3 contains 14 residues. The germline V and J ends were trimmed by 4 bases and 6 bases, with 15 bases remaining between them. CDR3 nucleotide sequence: TGTGCCACCAGTGAGAGGGGAGCCAGGGTCGAGCAGTACTTC. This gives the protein CATSERGARVEQYF.

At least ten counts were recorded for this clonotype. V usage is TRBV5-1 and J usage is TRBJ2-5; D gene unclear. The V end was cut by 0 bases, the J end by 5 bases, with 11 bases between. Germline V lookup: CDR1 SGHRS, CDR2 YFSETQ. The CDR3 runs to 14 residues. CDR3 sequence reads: CASSLGQEGETQYF. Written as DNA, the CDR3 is TGCGCCAGCAGCTTGGGGCAGGAAGGGGAGACCCAGTACTTC.

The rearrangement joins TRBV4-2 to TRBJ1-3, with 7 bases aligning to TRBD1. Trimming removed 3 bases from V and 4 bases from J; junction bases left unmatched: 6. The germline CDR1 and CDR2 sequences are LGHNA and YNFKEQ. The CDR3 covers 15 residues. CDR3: CASSQQTGSGNTIYF. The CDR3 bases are TGTGCCAGCAGCCAGCAGACAGGGTCAGGAAACACCATATATTTT.

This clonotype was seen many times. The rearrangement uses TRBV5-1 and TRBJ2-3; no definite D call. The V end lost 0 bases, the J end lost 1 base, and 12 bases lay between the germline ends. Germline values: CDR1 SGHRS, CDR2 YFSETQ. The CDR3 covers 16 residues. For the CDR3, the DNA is TGCGCCAGCAGCTTGGCGGCTAGTGTTGGCACAGATACGCAGTATTTT. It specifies CASSLAASVGTDTQYF.

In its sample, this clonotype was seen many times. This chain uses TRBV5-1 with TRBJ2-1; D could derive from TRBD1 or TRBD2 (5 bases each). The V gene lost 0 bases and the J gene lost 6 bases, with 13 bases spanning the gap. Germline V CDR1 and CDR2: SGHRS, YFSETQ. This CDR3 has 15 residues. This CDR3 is CASSLAGTRPNEQFF. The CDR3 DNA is TGCGCCAGCAGCTTGGCCGGGACCCGTCCCAATGAGCAGTTCTTC.

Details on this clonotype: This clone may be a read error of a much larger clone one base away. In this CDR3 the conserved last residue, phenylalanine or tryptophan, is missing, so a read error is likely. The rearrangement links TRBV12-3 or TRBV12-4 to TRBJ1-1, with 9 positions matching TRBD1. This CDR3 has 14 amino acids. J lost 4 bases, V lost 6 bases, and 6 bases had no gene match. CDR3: CASRPQGAGTEAFS. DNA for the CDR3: TGTGCCAGCAGGCCACAGGGGGCGGGCACTGAAGCTTTCTCT.

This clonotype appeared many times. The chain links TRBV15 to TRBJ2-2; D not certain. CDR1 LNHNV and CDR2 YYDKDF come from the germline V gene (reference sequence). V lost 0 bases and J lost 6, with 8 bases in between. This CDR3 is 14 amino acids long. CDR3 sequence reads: CATSRDPGAGELFF. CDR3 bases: TGTGCCACCAGCAGAGATCCGGGCGCCGGGGAGCTGTTTTTT.

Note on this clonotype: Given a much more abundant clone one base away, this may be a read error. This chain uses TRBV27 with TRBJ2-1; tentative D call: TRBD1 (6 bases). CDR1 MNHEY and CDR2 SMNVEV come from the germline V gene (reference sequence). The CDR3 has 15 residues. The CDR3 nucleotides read TGTGCCAGCAGTGCCACAGGGCTCTCCTACAATGAGGAGTTCTTC. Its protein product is CASSATGLSYNEEFF.

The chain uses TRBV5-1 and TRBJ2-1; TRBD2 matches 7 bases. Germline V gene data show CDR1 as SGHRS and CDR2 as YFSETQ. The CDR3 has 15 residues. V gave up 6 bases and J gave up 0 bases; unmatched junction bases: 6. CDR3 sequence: CASKVGGNSYNEQFF. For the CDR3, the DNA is TGCGCCAGCAAAGTGGGAGGGAACTCCTACAATGAGCAGTTCTTC. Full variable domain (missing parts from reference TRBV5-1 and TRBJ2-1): KAGVTQTPRYLIKTRGQQVTLSCSPISGHRSVSWYQQTPGQGLQFLFEYFSETQRNKGNFPGRFSGRQFSNSRSEMNVSTLELGDSALYLCASKVGGNSYNEQFFGPGTRLTVL.

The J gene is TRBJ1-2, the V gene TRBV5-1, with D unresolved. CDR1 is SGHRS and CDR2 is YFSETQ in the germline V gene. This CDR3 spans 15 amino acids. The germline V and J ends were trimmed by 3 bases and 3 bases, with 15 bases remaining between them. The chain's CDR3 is CASSSNPTAYYGYTF. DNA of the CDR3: TGCGCCAGCAGCTCTAACCCTACAGCGTACTATGGCTACACCTTC.

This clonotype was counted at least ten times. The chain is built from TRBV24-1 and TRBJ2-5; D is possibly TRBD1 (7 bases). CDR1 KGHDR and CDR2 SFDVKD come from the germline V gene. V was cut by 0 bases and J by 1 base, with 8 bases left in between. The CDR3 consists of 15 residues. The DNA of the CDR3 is TGTGCCACCAGTGATTTGCAGGGGGGCCAAGAGACCCAGTACTTC. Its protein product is CATSDLQGGQETQYF.

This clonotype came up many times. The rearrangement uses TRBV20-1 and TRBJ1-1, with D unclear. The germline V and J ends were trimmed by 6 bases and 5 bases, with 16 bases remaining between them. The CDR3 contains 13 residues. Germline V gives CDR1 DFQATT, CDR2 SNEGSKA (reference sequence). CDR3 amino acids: CSARGRAGTEAFF. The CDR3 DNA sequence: TGCAGTGCGCGAGGGAGGGCCGGGACTGAAGCTTTCTTT.

The CDR3, as DNA: TGTGCCAGCTCCCCGGGGGGGGCCGAAAAACTGTTTTTT. Its protein is CASSPGGAEKLFF. J is TRBJ1-4 and V is TRBV18, with a weak D call TRBD1 (6 bases). Germline CDR1 is KGHSH and CDR2 is LQKENI. V lost 6 bases, J lost 8 bases, and 13 bases lay in between. CDR3 length: 13 amino acids.

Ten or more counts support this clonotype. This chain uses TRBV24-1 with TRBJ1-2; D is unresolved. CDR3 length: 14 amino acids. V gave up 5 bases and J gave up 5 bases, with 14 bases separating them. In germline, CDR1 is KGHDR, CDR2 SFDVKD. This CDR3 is CATSAPTGDYGYTF. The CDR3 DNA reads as TGTGCCACCAGTGCCCCGACGGGCGATTATGGCTACACCTTC.